A single sample gave rise to the 25 T cell receptor beta chains below, sequenced in a study of T cells in Graves' hyperthyroidism and ophthalmopathy. Amplified TCR beta CDR3 regions came from RNA transcripts. First-round RT-PCR with HTBI primers amplified the TCR CDR3 region. A single record per CDR3 protein comes from TCRdb applying MiXCR to the multiplex PCR reads. Of a few hundred thousand distinct CDR3 sequences in the sample, approximately 14% are singletons; the top ten hold 34%. The sequenced sample was blood. The receptors stem from a middle-aged woman with Graves' ophthalmopathy.

This clonotype has at least ten counts. The rearrangement joins TRBV5-1 to TRBJ1-1; D is possibly TRBD1 (5 bases). With 2 bases removed from V and 3 bases from J, the gap between germline ends came to 11 bases. CDR1 SGHRS and CDR2 YFSETQ come from the germline V gene. This CDR3 contains 14 residues. CDR3 sequence: CASSFRDGYTEAFF. For the CDR3, the DNA is TGCGCCAGCAGCTTCCGGGACGGTTACACTGAAGCTTTCTTT.

This clonotype was recorded many times. This sequence joins TRBV2 and TRBJ1-1, with 9 bases aligning to TRBD1. This CDR3 is built from 13 residues. From germline, CDR1 is SNHLY and CDR2 FYNNEI. V lost 6 bases and J lost 7; bases outside the gene matches: 6. The CDR3 here is CASRPGQGGEAFF. DNA of the CDR3: TGTGCCAGCAGACCGGGACAGGGAGGTGAAGCTTTCTTT.

There are many counts of this clonotype. V and J are TRBV6-1 and TRBJ1-5, with TRBD1 as a possible D gene (5 bases). This CDR3 has 15 residues. V was clipped by 4 bases and J by 9 bases, with 19 bases between them. The germline V gene encodes CDR1 MNHNS and CDR2 SASEGT. CDR3 loop: CASSVGTGGGRPQHF. The CDR3, as DNA: TGTGCCAGCAGTGTAGGTACAGGTGGAGGTAGGCCCCAGCATTTT.

This clonotype was counted between two and nine times. This sequence joins TRBV14 and TRBJ2-3; a weak D match, TRBD2 (6 bases). Trimming stripped 4 bases from V and 3 bases from J, with 8 bases between. This CDR3 region has 13 residues. Germline loops: CDR1 SGHDN, CDR2 FVKESK. CDR3 in DNA: TGTGCCAGCAGCCGCGGACTAACAGATACGCAGTATTTT. This translates into CASSRGLTDTQYF.

The J gene is TRBJ2-7, the V gene TRBV30, with D maybe TRBD1 (6 bases). Germline V CDR1 and CDR2: GTSNPN, SVGIG (reference sequence). The V and J ends lost 5 bases and 3 bases respectively, with 14 bases between them. The CDR3 sequence is 13 residues long. DNA for the CDR3: TGTGCCTGGGCCAGGGGCCCAGTCTACGAGCAGTACTTC. Translation: CAWARGPVYEQYF.

This chain joins TRBV7-6 and TRBJ2-1; no clear D gene. Trimming took off 3 bases at V and 8 bases at J, with 5 bases between the two ends. Germline lookup yields CDR1 SGHVS and CDR2 FNYEAQ. The CDR3 has 11 residues. As DNA, the CDR3 is TGTGCCAGCAGCTTTCAGCATGAGCAGTTCTTC. Amino acid sequence: CASSFQHEQFF. The whole variable domain, filled in from reference TRBV7-6 and TRBJ2-1, reads GAGVSQSPRYKVTKRGQDVALRCDPISGHVSLYWYRQALGQGPEFLTYFNYEAQQDKSGLPNDRFSAERPEGSISTLTIQRTEQRDSAMYRCASSFQHEQFFGPGTRLTVL.

This clonotype has ten or more counts. The chain couples TRBV11-2 to TRBJ2-3, with D perhaps assigned TRBD1 or TRBD2 (6 bases each). Trimming removed 1 base from V and 5 bases from J, with 13 bases in between. This CDR3 has 15 amino acids. The germline gives CDR1 SGHAT, CDR2 FQNNGV. The CDR3 coding sequence is TGTGCCAGCAGCTTAGCCCGGGGGCGGGGAGATACGCAGTATTTT. The encoded protein is CASSLARGRGDTQYF.

The chain combines TRBV11-2 with TRBJ2-3; D gene unclear. From germline, CDR1 is SGHAT and CDR2 FQNNGV. V lost 3 bases and J 6 bases, leaving 10 bases between the germline ends. This CDR3 spans 13 amino acids. The CDR3 loop reads CASSFRYEDTQYF. CDR3 bases: TGTGCCAGCAGCTTTCGATATGAGGATACGCAGTATTTT.

To note about this clonotype: Possible read error: a much larger clone is one base away. V usage is TRBV7-2 and J usage is TRBJ2-2; D might be TRBD2 (6 bases). This CDR3 contains 16 residues. From germline, CDR1 is SGHTA and CDR2 FQGNSA. For the CDR3, the DNA is TGTGCCAGCAGTCCTTTTACGGCCTCGAACACCGGGGGGCTGTTTTTT. The encoded protein is CASSPFTASNTGGLFF.

This clonotype has at least ten counts. V is TRBV7-9 and J is TRBJ2-1, with 9 positions matching TRBD1. This CDR3 has 16 amino acids. The V segment lost 5 bases and the J segment 6 bases; nucleotides outside the gene matches: 11. Germline CDR1 and CDR2: SEHNR and FQNEAQ (reference sequence). Here the CDR3 reads CASSESGTGNRNEQFF. In nucleotides, the CDR3 is TGTGCCAGCAGCGAAAGCGGGACAGGGAATCGCAATGAGCAGTTCTTC.

This clonotype has a count of ten or more. J is TRBJ2-5 and V is TRBV29-1, with D possibly TRBD2 on 5 matching bases. Germline-derived CDR1 and CDR2 are SQVTM and ANQGSEA. Trimming removed 3 bases from V and 5 bases from J, with 16 bases in between. The CDR3 runs 14 residues. CDR3 nucleotide sequence: TGCAGCGTTGACATCCAGCGGTCGGGGGAGACCCAGTACTTC. Amino acids: CSVDIQRSGETQYF.

Points on this clonotype: A much larger clone differs by one base, so this may be a read error. This rearrangement joins TRBV10-3 to TRBJ1-1; tentatively, D is TRBD1 (6 bases). The V end lost 11 bases, the J end lost 3 bases, and 13 bases lay between the germline ends. The germline V gene has CDR1 ENHRY and CDR2 SYGVKD. This CDR3 is built from 12 residues. Here the CDR3 reads CAARRGYTEAFF. For the CDR3, the DNA is TGTGCCGCCCGTAGGGGGTACACTGAAGCTTTCTTT.

This chain joins TRBV27 and TRBJ2-1; D not resolved. V lost 4 bases to trimming and J lost 10 bases, with 23 bases between them. The CDR3 spans 16 residues. Germline assignment: CDR1 MNHEY and CDR2 SMNVEV (reference sequence). The CDR3 DNA sequence: TGTGCCAGCAGTTCTACGTGGCAGGTTCTCGGTGGGGAGCAGTTCTTC. This translates into CASSSTWQVLGGEQFF.

This clonotype was counted ten times or more. The chain carries TRBV5-1 and TRBJ2-3; TRBD1 matches at 8 bases. The trim removed 0 bases at V and 4 bases at J, leaving 4 bases unmatched. Germline CDR1 SGHRS, CDR2 YFSETQ. The CDR3 contains 15 residues. The CDR3 loop reads CASSLDRGNADTQYF. The DNA of the CDR3 is TGCGCCAGCAGCTTGGACAGGGGGAACGCAGATACGCAGTATTTT.

This clonotype was recorded a few times. The chain is built from TRBV11-2 and TRBJ2-5; D remains unclear. CDR1 is SGHAT, CDR2 FQNNGV, per germline. Trimming took 4 bases from V and 5 from J, leaving 17 bases between them. The CDR3 loop spans 15 amino acids. The CDR3 spells CASSSTFRDLETQYF. For the CDR3, the DNA is TGTGCCAGCAGCTCCACCTTTAGAGATTTGGAGACCCAGTACTTC.

This clonotype was recorded at least ten times. The rearrangement uses TRBV5-4 and TRBJ2-1; 8 bases map to TRBD1. Germline CDR1 and CDR2: SGHNT and YYREEE (reference sequence). The CDR3 totals 14 residues. V was pared by 5 bases and J by 7 bases, with 8 bases of the junction left unmatched. The CDR3 protein is CASRHRGEANEQFF. The CDR3 region has the DNA TGTGCCAGCAGACACAGGGGGGAGGCGAATGAGCAGTTCTTC.

CDR3 in DNA: TGTGCCAGCACCCCGAGGAAGGGTGAAGCCTACGAGCAGTACTTC. Its translation: CASTPRKGEAYEQYF. This chain uses TRBV5-5 with TRBJ2-7; D unclear. The CDR3 has 15 amino acids. V shed 6 bases and J shed 2 bases, with 18 bases lying between them. CDR1 SGHKS and CDR2 YYEKEE come from the germline V gene (reference sequence).

The chain uses TRBV3-1 and TRBJ2-7; a possible D gene is TRBD1 (5 bases). Germline V gene sequence: CDR1 LGHDT, CDR2 YNNKEL (reference sequence). The germline V and J ends were trimmed by 6 bases and 0 bases, with 12 bases remaining between them. This CDR3 spans 14 amino acids. The CDR3 DNA is TGTGCCAGCAGTCCTACAGGTGTCTCCTACGAGCAGTACTTC. Translation: CASSPTGVSYEQYF.

At least ten counts were recorded for this clonotype. The chain joins TRBV12-3 or TRBV12-4 to TRBJ2-6, with a tentative D call TRBD1 (5 bases). V was shortened by 6 bases and J by 0 bases, with 9 bases between the two germline ends. This CDR3 has 15 amino acids. CDR3 amino acids: CASSIRGSGANVLTF. The DNA for the CDR3 is TGTGCCAGCAGCATTAGGGGCTCTGGGGCCAACGTCCTGACTTTC.

The chain joins TRBV6-1 to TRBJ1-1; maybe TRBD1 (6 bases). CDR1 and CDR2 (germline): MNHNS, SASEGT. Trimming shortened V by 5 bases and J by 4 bases, and 17 bases separated the two germline ends. There are 15 residues in the CDR3. The CDR3 region has the DNA TGTGCCAGCAGTCTCCGAGACAGGCGGGCCACTGAAGCTTTCTTT. Protein: CASSLRDRRATEAFF.

In this sample, this clonotype turned up a few times. V gene TRBV30 combines with J gene TRBJ1-4; D is undetermined. Trimming stripped 0 bases from V and 7 bases from J, with 9 bases between. CDR3 length equals 13 residues. Per germline, CDR1 GTSNPN and CDR2 SVGIG (reference sequence). The CDR3 reads CAWSVLHPEKLFF. The DNA for the CDR3 is TGTGCCTGGAGTGTACTCCATCCTGAAAAACTGTTTTTT.

Notes on this clonotype: This may be a read error: a much more frequent sequence differs by one nucleotide. J is TRBJ2-7 and V is TRBV7-6; 7 nucleotides align to TRBD2. The CDR3 consists of 13 residues. V trimming: 4 bases; J trimming: 6 bases; junction bases outside the gene matches: 6. From germline, CDR1 is SGHVS and CDR2 FNYEAQ. CDR3 in DNA: TGTGCCAGCAGCTCGGGCGGGGGAGGCGAGCAGTACTTC. This encodes CASSSGGGGEQYF.

With respect to this clonotype: This may arise from a read error, as a much more abundant clone is one base away. The chain carries TRBV6-2 or TRBV6-3 and TRBJ1-6, with a tentative D call TRBD1 (6 bases). Germline V CDR1 and CDR2: MNHEY, SVGEGT. This CDR3 has 15 amino acids. The CDR3 protein is CASNYGQMNNSPLRF. The CDR3 DNA reads TGTGCCAGCAACTATGGACAGATGAATAATTCACCCCTCCGCTTT.

This clonotype was observed a single time. The chain combines TRBV20-1 with TRBJ2-2; D may be TRBD1 or TRBD2 (5 bases each). Germline V lookup: CDR1 DFQATT, CDR2 SNEGSKA (reference sequence). The V gene lost 0 bases and the J gene lost 5 bases, with 13 bases spanning the gap. There are 15 residues in the CDR3. The CDR3 spells CSARDRGRTTGELFF. The CDR3 DNA follows: TGCAGTGCTAGAGATAGAGGGCGGACAACCGGGGAGCTGTTTTTT.

This chain joins TRBV7-9 and TRBJ1-6; D is ambiguous. CDR1 and CDR2 (germline): SEHNR, FQNEAQ (reference sequence). This CDR3 region has 14 residues. V gave up 5 bases and J gave up 6 bases, with 11 bases separating them. CDR3 sequence reads: CASSRVEGNSPLHF. The CDR3 DNA sequence: TGTGCCAGCAGCCGGGTGGAAGGTAATTCACCCCTCCACTTT.